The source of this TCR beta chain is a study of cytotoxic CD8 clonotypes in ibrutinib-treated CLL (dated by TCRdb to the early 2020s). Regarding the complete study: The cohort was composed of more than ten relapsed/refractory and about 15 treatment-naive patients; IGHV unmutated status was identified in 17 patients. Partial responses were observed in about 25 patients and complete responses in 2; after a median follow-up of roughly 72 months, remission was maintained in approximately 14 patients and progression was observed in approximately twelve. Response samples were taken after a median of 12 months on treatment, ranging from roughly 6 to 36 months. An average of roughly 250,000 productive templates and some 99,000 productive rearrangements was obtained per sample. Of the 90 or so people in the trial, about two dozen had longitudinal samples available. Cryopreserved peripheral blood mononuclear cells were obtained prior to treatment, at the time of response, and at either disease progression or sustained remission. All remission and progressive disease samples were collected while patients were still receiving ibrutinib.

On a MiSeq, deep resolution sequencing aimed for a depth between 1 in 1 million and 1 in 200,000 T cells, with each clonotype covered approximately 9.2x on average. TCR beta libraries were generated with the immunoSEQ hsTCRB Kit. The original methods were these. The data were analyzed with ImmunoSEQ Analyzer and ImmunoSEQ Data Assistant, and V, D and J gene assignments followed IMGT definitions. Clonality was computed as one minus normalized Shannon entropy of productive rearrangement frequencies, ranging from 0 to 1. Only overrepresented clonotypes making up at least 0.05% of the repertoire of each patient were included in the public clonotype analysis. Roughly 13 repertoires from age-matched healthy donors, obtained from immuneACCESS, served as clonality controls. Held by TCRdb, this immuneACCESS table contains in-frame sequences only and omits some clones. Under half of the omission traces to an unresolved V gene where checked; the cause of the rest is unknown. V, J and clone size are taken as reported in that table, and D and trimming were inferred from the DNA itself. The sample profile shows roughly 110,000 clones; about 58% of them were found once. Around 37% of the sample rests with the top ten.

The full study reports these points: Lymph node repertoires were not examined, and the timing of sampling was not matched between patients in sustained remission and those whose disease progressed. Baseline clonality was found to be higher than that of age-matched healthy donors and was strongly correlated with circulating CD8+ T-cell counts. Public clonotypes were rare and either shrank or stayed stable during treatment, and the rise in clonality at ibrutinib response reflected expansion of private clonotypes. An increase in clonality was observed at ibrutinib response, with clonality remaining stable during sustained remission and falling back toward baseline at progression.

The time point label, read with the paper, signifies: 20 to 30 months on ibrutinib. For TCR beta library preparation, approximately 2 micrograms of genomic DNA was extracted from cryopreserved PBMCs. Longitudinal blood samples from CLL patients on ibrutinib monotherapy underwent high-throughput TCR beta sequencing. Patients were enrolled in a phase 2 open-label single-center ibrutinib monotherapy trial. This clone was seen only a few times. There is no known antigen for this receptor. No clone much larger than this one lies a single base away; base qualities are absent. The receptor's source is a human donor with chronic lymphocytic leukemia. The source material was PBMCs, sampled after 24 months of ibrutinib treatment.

The base sequence is TGTGCCAGCAGTTTACAGAGCACTGAAGCTTTCTTT. The translation is CASSLQSTEAFF. This chain is built from TRBV27 and TRBJ1-1; the D gene lacks a confident call. In the germline V gene (reference sequence), CDR1 corresponds to MNHEY and CDR2 to SMNVEV. V is shortened by 2 bases, J by 4 bases, and the region joining them spans 5 bases. Spanning cysteine to phenylalanine, the CDR3 consists of 12 amino acids. Only the CDR3 DNA is retained, 36 bases long and in frame from the first base.